This T cell receptor (beta chain) came from a study of Ad26.COV2.S vaccination and SARS-CoV-2 variants. Whole-study context: In the COV1001 trial, the donor was in the Ad26.COV2.S arm. Ad26.COV2.S given intramuscularly, once or twice 56 days apart.

Data came from immunoSEQ multiplex PCR; TCRdb stores just in-frame clones and leaves some out. There are about 350,000 clones in the sample; around 84% occur only once, and about 3.5% lies in the top ten. Regarding treatment: some 19 received Ad26.COV2.S at low or high dose, single or two shots; several received placebo; per-sample allocation not given. Sampling took place 63 days after the first vaccine or placebo injection. Spike of the Wuhan-strain SARS-CoV-2 was expressed by an Ad26 vector, which formed the vaccine. In germline, CDR1 is SGHTA, CDR2 FQGNSA. This CDR3 has 18 amino acids. Trimming at V came to 2 bases and at J to 1 base, leaving 7 bases not matched to a gene.

Specimen: peripheral blood, collected in a trial of Ad26.COV2.S vaccine versus placebo. The receptor was isolated from a person aged 18-60 years who received the Ad26.COV2.S COVID-19 vaccine or a placebo. The chain links TRBV7-2 to TRBJ2-3; 12 bases line up with TRBD2. This chain's CDR3 is CASSLRTSGILRTDTQYF. The DNA for the CDR3 is TGTGCCAGCAGCTTACGGACTAGCGGGATCCTACGCACAGATACGCAGTATTTT.